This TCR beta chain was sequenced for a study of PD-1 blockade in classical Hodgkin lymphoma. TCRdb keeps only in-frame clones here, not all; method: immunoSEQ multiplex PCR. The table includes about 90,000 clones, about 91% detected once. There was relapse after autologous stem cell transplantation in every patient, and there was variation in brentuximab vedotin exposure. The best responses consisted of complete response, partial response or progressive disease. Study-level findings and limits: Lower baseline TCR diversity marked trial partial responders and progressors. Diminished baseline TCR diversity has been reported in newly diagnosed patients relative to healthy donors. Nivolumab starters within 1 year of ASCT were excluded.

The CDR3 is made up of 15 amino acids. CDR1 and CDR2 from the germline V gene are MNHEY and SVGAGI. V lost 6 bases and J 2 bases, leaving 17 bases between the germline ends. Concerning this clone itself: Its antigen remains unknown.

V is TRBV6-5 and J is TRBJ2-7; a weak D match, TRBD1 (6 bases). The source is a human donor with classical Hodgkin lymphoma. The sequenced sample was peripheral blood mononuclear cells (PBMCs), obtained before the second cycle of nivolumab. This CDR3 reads CASRSRPGHPYEQYF. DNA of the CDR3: TGTGCCAGCAGGTCGAGACCGGGACACCCCTACGAGCAGTACTTC.